The 26 T cell receptor beta chains given below trace back to one sample, sequenced in a study of T cells in narcolepsy. TCRdb keeps only in-frame clones here, not all; method: immunoSEQ multiplex PCR. The data hold more than 20,000 clones, with approximately 85% observed a single time. Specimen: memory (CD45RA-) CD4+ T cells from blood. These receptors were collected from a human donor in good health.

This chain uses TRBV18 with TRBJ2-1; unclear D gene. With 0 bases removed from V and 6 bases from J, the gap between germline ends came to 6 bases. The CDR3 totals 13 residues. Germline values: CDR1 KGHSH, CDR2 LQKENI. The CDR3 loop reads CASSPPVGNEQFF. CDR3 DNA sequence: TGTGCCAGCTCACCACCTGTCGGCAATGAGCAGTTCTTC.

This chain joins TRBV4-2 and TRBJ2-4, with TRBD2 identical over 8 bases. CDR3 length: 15 amino acids. In germline, CDR1 is LGHNA, CDR2 YNFKEQ. The V and J ends lost 4 bases and 5 bases, in that order; junction bases with no gene match: 7. CDR3: CASSPSLAGENIQYF. CDR3 coding DNA: TGTGCCAGCAGCCCTTCTCTAGCGGGCGAAAACATTCAGTACTTC.

Sample share makes this clone medium-sized. The V gene is TRBV7-2, the J gene TRBJ2-3; D unclear. Germline V gives CDR1 SGHTA, CDR2 FQGNSA. There are 13 residues in the CDR3. The V gene lost 3 bases and the J gene lost 2 bases, with 6 bases spanning the gap. CDR3: CASSLMITDTQYF. CDR3 DNA: TGTGCCAGCAGCTTGATGATCACAGATACGCAGTATTTT. Together with reference TRBV7-2 and TRBJ2-3, the CDR3 gives the full variable domain: GAGVSQSPSNKVTEKGKDVELRCDPISGHTALYWYRQSLGQGLEFLIYFQGNSAPDKSGLPSDRFSAERTGGSVSTLTIQRTQQEDSAVYLCASSLMITDTQYFGPGTRLTVL.

The genes are TRBV7-2 and TRBJ2-7; TRBD2 matches 7 bases. Per the germline V gene, CDR1 is SGHTA and CDR2 is FQGNSA. The CDR3 is 15 amino acids. Germline trimming cut 3 bases from V and 2 bases from J; bases unmatched to any gene: 7. CDR3 sequence: CASSFDASGTYEQYF. In DNA form, the CDR3 reads TGTGCCAGCAGCTTCGATGCTAGCGGAACCTACGAGCAGTACTTC.

The chain joins TRBV28 to TRBJ2-6; 8 nucleotides match TRBD2. Trimming removed 2 bases from V and 2 bases from J; junction bases left unmatched: 5. Germline-derived CDR1 and CDR2 are MDHEN and SYDVKM. This CDR3 contains 17 residues. This CDR3 is CASSLGDSGTGANVLTF. Here the CDR3 DNA reads TGTGCCAGCAGTTTAGGAGATAGCGGGACTGGGGCCAACGTCCTGACTTTC.

The chain combines TRBV6-1 with TRBJ1-5; D uncertain. V lost 8 bases and J 1 base, leaving 9 bases between the germline ends. This CDR3 region has 13 residues. Germline lookup yields CDR1 MNHNS and CDR2 SASEGT. Here the CDR3 reads CASHHRSNQPQHF. CDR3 nucleotides: TGTGCCAGCCATCATAGGAGCAATCAGCCCCAGCATTTT.

Points on this clone: The same CDR3 also results from other DNA sequences found in this sample. This chain links TRBV7-9 with TRBJ1-1, with D possibly matching TRBD1 (6 bases). Germline CDR1 is SEHNR and CDR2 is FQNEAQ (reference sequence). V was trimmed by 1 base and J by 4 bases, leaving 7 bases between them. The CDR3 runs to 13 residues. CDR3 residues: CASSLEGGTEAFF. DNA for the CDR3: TGTGCCAGCAGCTTAGAGGGGGGCACTGAAGCTTTCTTT.

V gene TRBV7-2 combines with J gene TRBJ2-6; D remains unclear. The CDR3 contains 16 residues. Trimming cost V 1 base and J 2 bases, with 9 bases left between them. Germline CDR1 SGHTA, CDR2 FQGNSA. The CDR3 bases are TGTGCCAGCAGCTTAGAGGGTATGGCTGGGGCCAACGTCCTGACTTTC. This gives the protein CASSLEGMAGANVLTF.

CDR3 residues: CASSLDLTGTDTQYF. In DNA, the CDR3 is TGTGCCAGCAGCTTAGACTTGACAGGCACAGATACGCAGTATTTT. The chain has TRBV7-9 and TRBJ2-3; D is perhaps TRBD1 (5 bases). The CDR3 loop spans 15 amino acids. Germline loops: CDR1 SEHNR, CDR2 FQNEAQ (reference sequence). The V gene lost 1 base and the J gene lost 1 base, with 9 bases spanning the gap.

This clone was detected once. J is TRBJ1-1 and V is TRBV29-1; 8 nucleotides match TRBD1. V was clipped by 6 bases and J by 5 bases; unmatched bases: 8. This CDR3 is 13 amino acids long. Germline CDR1 reads SQVTM; CDR2 reads ANQGSEA. DNA for the CDR3: TGCAGCGTATCGGACAGGGCGAGAACTGAAGCTTTCTTT. Amino acids: CSVSDRARTEAFF.

The CDR3, as DNA: TGTGCCAGCGCCAATGACAGGGCCAACTATGGCTACACCTTC. It yields the protein CASANDRANYGYTF. V gene TRBV11-2 combines with J gene TRBJ1-2, with 7 bases fitting TRBD1. Trimming removed 8 bases from V and 2 bases from J; junction bases left unmatched: 8. Germline V gene lookup returns CDR1 SGHAT and CDR2 FQNNGV. This CDR3 has 14 residues.

The CDR3 region is CASSLAGQVTDTQYF. DNA for the CDR3: TGCGCCAGCAGCTTGGCGGGACAGGTAACAGATACGCAGTATTTT. The gene calls are TRBV5-1 and TRBJ2-3; 8 bases are a match to TRBD1. Germline CDR1 SGHRS, CDR2 YFSETQ. CDR3 length equals 15 residues. Trimming removed 0 bases from V and 3 bases from J; junction bases left unmatched: 3.

With respect to this clone: Sequence at one end of the junction differs from germline and may be a read error. The V call is TRBV6-1, the J call TRBJ1-6; no reliable D call. This CDR3 comprises 14 residues. CDR1 is MNHNS and CDR2 is SASEGT in the germline V gene. In nucleotides, the CDR3 is TGTGCCAGCAGCGAAGGGTGGAAGAGGGCACCCCTCCACTTT. Protein: CASSEGWKRAPLHF.

This rearrangement joins TRBV19 to TRBJ1-5; tentatively, D is TRBD1 (6 bases). Looked up from germline, CDR1 is LNHDA and CDR2 is SQIVND (reference sequence). The CDR3 totals 16 residues. Deletions cut 5 bases from V and 1 base from J, with 15 bases between. In DNA, the CDR3 is TGTGCCAGTAGTTTAGGGGGGAGGGTCAGCAATCAGCCCCAGCATTTT. Its translation is CASSLGGRVSNQPQHF.

The chain uses TRBV4-2 and TRBJ1-1; tentatively, D is TRBD1 (5 bases). CDR3 length: 15 amino acids. Germline loops: CDR1 LGHNA, CDR2 YNFKEQ. Trimming took 0 bases from V and 1 from J, leaving 9 bases between them. The DNA for the CDR3 is TGTGCCAGCAGCCAAGAGGGGGTGGGGAACACTGAAGCTTTCTTT. It translates to CASSQEGVGNTEAFF.

The chain has TRBV7-9 and TRBJ2-1; tentatively, D is TRBD1 (8 bases). Germline CDR1 is SEHNR and CDR2 is FQNEAQ (reference sequence). This CDR3 contains 15 residues. V was pared by 1 base and J by 8 bases, with 15 bases between. This CDR3 reads CASSLDRQGRDEQFF. The CDR3 DNA follows: TGTGCCAGCAGCTTAGACCGACAGGGGAGGGATGAGCAGTTCTTC.

This sequence joins TRBV7-2 and TRBJ2-2, with 10 bases aligning to TRBD2. Unmatched junction bases numbered 6, after V lost 5 bases and J lost 6 bases. Germline V CDR1 and CDR2: SGHTA, FQGNSA. The CDR3 runs 15 residues. The CDR3, as DNA: TGTGCCAGCAGCACCAGGACTAGCGGCTCCGGGGAGCTGTTTTTT. It is translated as CASSTRTSGSGELFF.

The V and J genes are TRBV19 and TRBJ1-5; 7 nucleotides line up with TRBD1. V dropped 9 bases and J dropped 3; count of bases not matched to a gene: 5. The CDR3 runs to 13 residues. The V gene's germline CDR1 is LNHDA and CDR2 SQIVND (reference sequence). CDR3 nucleotide sequence: TGTGCCAGCAACAGGGGCCCCAATCAGCCCCAGCATTTT. This encodes CASNRGPNQPQHF.

This clone was seen more than once but under ten times. V gene TRBV2 combines with J gene TRBJ2-4, with D possibly matching TRBD1 (6 bases). The CDR3 sequence is 14 residues long. The V end was cut by 6 bases, the J end by 1 base, with 10 bases between. Germline CDR1 is SNHLY and CDR2 is FYNNEI. The chain's CDR3 is CASSYTGAKNIQYF. CDR3 nucleotide sequence: TGTGCCAGCAGCTATACAGGGGCCAAAAACATTCAGTACTTC.

The CDR3 loop reads CASSQDLGFDEQYF. In DNA, the CDR3 is TGCGCCAGCAGCCAAGATCTAGGGTTCGACGAGCAGTACTTC. The chain links TRBV4-1 to TRBJ2-7; D unclear. The CDR3 has 14 amino acids. V lost 0 bases and J lost 5, with 11 bases in between. The V gene's germline CDR1 is MGHRA and CDR2 YSYEKL.

This sequence joins TRBV7-9 and TRBJ2-1, with TRBD2 matching over 14 bases. The CDR3 extends over 14 amino acids. Germline V gene data show CDR1 as SEHNR and CDR2 as FQNEAQ (reference sequence). J lost 12 bases, V lost 5 bases, and 6 bases had no gene match. CDR3 protein: CASSPGTSGSRQFF. As DNA, the CDR3 is TGTGCCAGCAGCCCCGGGACTAGCGGGAGTAGGCAGTTCTTC.

V gene TRBV28 combines with J gene TRBJ2-1; 9 bases fit TRBD1. This CDR3 is built from 15 residues. The J segment lost 12 bases and the V segment lost 2 bases, leaving 11 bases of the junction unmatched. CDR1 and CDR2 (germline): MDHEN, SYDVKM. CDR3 nucleotide sequence: TGTGCCAGCAGTTTAGAAGGACAGGGGTCAGTAAGGCAGTTCTTC. Translated: CASSLEGQGSVRQFF.

This clone was found once. The V call is TRBV28, the J call TRBJ2-1; D may be TRBD1 (6 bases). This CDR3 is built from 12 residues. CDR1 MDHEN and CDR2 SYDVKM come from the germline V gene. With 6 bases removed from V and 8 bases from J, the gap between germline ends came to 11 bases. The CDR3 sequence: CASSLTGYEQFF. The CDR3 DNA is TGTGCCAGCAGCCTAACAGGGTATGAGCAGTTCTTC.

The chain uses TRBV15 and TRBJ2-1; D gene ambiguous. V dropped 1 base and J dropped 4 bases, with 17 bases sitting between them. The V gene's germline CDR1 is LNHNV and CDR2 YYDKDF (reference sequence). This CDR3 is built from 17 residues. The CDR3 sequence is CATSRGPLVAGYNEQFF. CDR3 coding DNA: TGTGCCACCAGCAGAGGCCCCCTGGTAGCAGGATACAATGAGCAGTTCTTC.

The chain employs TRBV7-2 and TRBJ2-1, with D perhaps matching TRBD1 (6 bases). The CDR3 spans 15 residues. Per germline, CDR1 SGHTA and CDR2 FQGNSA. V lost 8 bases and J lost 0, with 14 bases in between. The CDR3 bases are TGTGCCAGCTCCACAAGGGGGAACTCCTACAATGAGCAGTTCTTC. It translates to CASSTRGNSYNEQFF.

This clone was counted once. This sequence joins TRBV5-1 and TRBJ2-5, with 7 bases fitting TRBD1. Trimming removed 0 bases from V and 5 bases from J; junction bases left unmatched: 7. This CDR3 is built from 15 residues. Germline CDR1 is SGHRS and CDR2 is YFSETQ. The CDR3 sequence is CASSLAKGQIETQYF. For the CDR3, the DNA is TGCGCCAGCAGCTTGGCCAAGGGACAGATTGAGACCCAGTACTTC.